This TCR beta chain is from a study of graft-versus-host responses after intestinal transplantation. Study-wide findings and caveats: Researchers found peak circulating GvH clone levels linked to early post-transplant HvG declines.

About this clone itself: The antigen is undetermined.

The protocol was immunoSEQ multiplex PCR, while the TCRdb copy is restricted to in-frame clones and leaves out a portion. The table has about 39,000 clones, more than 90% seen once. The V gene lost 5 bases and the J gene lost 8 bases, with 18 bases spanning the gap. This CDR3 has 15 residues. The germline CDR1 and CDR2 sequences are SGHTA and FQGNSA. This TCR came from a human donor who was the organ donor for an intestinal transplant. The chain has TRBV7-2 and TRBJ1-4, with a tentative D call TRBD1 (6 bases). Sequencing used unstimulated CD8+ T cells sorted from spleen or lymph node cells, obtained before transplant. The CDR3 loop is CASSPAGAGEEKLFF. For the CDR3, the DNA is TGTGCCAGCAGCCCAGCGGGGGCAGGAGAAGAAAAACTGTTTTTT.